The subject of this entry is one T cell receptor beta chain. As yet, its antigen is unknown. This sample is part of a study of regulatory T cells in long-lasting Graves disease. Study-level findings and limits: Favoring TRBV28, TRBJ1-2 and TRBJ2-5 was a feature seen in persistent disease.

Sequencing libraries for TCR beta were prepared with iRepertoire HTBI primers and Arm-PCR of CDR3 regions. A single record per CDR3 protein comes from TCRdb applying MiXCR to the multiplex PCR reads. The data contain about 660,000 distinct CDR3 sequences, approximately 31% of them singletons. The V gene's germline CDR1 is ENHRY and CDR2 SYGVKD. Trimming removed 5 bases at V and 2 bases at J, with 12 bases between. This CDR3 comprises 15 residues. Time point given: persistent/refractory GD, antithyroid drugs over 5 years with positive TRAb. The TCR library was made from RNA extracted from PBMCs. This clonotype originated in a female donor with Graves disease. This sequence joins TRBV10-3 and TRBJ2-2; D may correspond to TRBD1 or TRBD2 (5 bases each). Sample: peripheral blood mononuclear cells (PBMCs), taken when the disease was refractory, from a patient treated with antithyroid drugs. CDR3 in DNA: TGTGCCATCAGTAACGGGGCCTCAAACACCGGGGAGCTGTTTTTT. This codes for CAISNGASNTGELFF.